This T cell receptor (beta chain) is from a study of T cell changes during pregnancy in multiple sclerosis (dated by TCRdb to between 2019 and 2020). With respect to the entire study: The study looked at changes in the T cell repertoire across pregnancy in women with multiple sclerosis.

The library was obtained by the immunoSEQ multiplex PCR assay. TCRdb took over this immuneACCESS table, retaining in-frame rearrangements with V and J assigned. Such tables are incomplete; in checked studies, under half of the missing clones stem from an unresolved V gene, and the remainder is unexplained. The sample table contains 20,000 to 25,000 clones; only one count was recorded for more than 70% of them. Together, the top ten hold approximately 7.6% of the sample. Trimming at the junction amounts to 2 bases on V and 6 bases on J, and the germline ends lie 20 bases apart. Via the germline V gene, CDR1 is MGHRA and CDR2 YSYEKL. The CDR3 sequence holds 17 residues, the cysteine and phenylalanine included. Here the CDR3 DNA is all that survives: 51 bases in frame from base 1. This clone was picked up one time. What antigen it recognizes has not been identified. No per-base quality is available; no much larger clone lies one base away.

This sequence originates from a female donor with multiple sclerosis, enrolled in a pregnancy study. The starting material was CD8+ T cells from peripheral blood mononuclear cells, obtained before pregnancy. In this chain, TRBV4-1 is recombined with TRBJ2-1, and the D gene may be TRBD2, 6 bases matching. CDR3 reads: CASSQPLSGPDSNEQFF. DNA sequence: TGCGCCAGCAGCCAACCCCTTAGCGGACCTGACTCCAATGAGCAGTTCTTC.